The T cell receptor beta chain under discussion was sequenced for a study of OX40 agonist ivuxolimab in advanced cancers. The CDR3 sequence is 13 residues long. The germline V and J ends were trimmed by 6 bases and 2 bases, with 10 bases remaining between them. CDR1 is ENHRY, CDR2 SYGVKD, per germline. This clone was seen only a few times. Its specificity is unknown. Study-wide results and caveats: The study found that CD8+ T cells averaged more expanded clones than CD4+.

Repertoires were generated with immunoSEQ multiplex PCR, while TCRdb's copy carries only in-frame clones and drops some. The sample has roughly 36,000 clones, nearly 75% seen once. Exclusion applied to patients with autoimmune disease history or systemic immunosuppression. The clonotype was recovered from an adult with an advanced solid tumor such as melanoma, head and neck, liver or kidney cancer. The chain carries TRBV10-3 and TRBJ1-2; weak D call: TRBD1 (5 bases). This specimen was CD4+ or CD8+ T cells sorted from blood, taken in a trial of the OX40 agonist ivuxolimab. The CDR3 DNA follows: TGTGCCATCAGCCCCGACAGAAACTATGGCTACACCTTC. It yields the protein CAISPDRNYGYTF.